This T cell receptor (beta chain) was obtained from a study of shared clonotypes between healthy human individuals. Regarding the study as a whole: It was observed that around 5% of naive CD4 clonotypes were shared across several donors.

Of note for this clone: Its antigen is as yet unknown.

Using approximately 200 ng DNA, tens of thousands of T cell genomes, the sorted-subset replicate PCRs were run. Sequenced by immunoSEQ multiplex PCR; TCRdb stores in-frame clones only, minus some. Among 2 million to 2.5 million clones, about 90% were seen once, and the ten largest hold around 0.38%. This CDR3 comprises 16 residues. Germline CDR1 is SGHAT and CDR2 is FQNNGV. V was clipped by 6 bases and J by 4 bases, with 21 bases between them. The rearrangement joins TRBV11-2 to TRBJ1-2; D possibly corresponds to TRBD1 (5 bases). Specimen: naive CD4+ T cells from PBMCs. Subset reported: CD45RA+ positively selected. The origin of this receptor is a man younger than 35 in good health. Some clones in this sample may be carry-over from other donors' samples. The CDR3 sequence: CASRPILSQEGYGYTF. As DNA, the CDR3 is TGTGCCAGCAGACCCATACTCTCACAGGAGGGCTATGGCTACACCTTC. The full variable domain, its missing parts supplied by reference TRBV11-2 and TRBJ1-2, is EAGVAQSPRYKIIEKRQSVAFWCNPISGHATLYWYQQILGQGPKLLIQFQNNGVVDDSQLPKDRFSAERLKGVDSTLKIQPAKLEDSAVYLCASRPILSQEGYGYTFGSGTRLTVV.